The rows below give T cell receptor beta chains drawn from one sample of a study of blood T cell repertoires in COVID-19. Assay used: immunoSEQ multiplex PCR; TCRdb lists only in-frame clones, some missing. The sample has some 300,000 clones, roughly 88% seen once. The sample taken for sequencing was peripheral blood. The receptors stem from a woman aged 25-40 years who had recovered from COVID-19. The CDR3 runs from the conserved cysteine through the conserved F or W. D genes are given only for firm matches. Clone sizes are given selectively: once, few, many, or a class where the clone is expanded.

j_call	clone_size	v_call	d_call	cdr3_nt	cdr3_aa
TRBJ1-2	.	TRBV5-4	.	TGTGCCAGCACCACAGGGCTCTATGGCTACACCTTC	CASTTGLYGYTF
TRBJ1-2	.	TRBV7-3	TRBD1	TGTGCCAGCAGCCCAACCGGACAGGGGGAAGGCTACACCTTC	CASSPTGQGEGYTF
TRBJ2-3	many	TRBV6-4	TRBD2	TGTGCCAGCAGTGATGATACTAGCGGGGGGAAAGATACGCAGTATTTT	CASSDDTSGGKDTQYF
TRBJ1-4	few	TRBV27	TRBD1	TGTGCCAGCAGTTTCGACAGGGGGAATGAAAAACTGTTTTTT	CASSFDRGNEKLFF
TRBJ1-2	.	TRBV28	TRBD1	TGTGCCAGCACCCCGGACAGGAACTATGGCTACACCTTC	CASTPDRNYGYTF
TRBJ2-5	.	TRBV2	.	TGTGCCAGCAGTGACGCCCTACGGGAGACCCAGTACTTC	CASSDALRETQYF
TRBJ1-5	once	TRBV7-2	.	TGTGCCAGCAGCTTAGCGCAGGGGTCTGGCCAGCCCCAGCATTTT	CASSLAQGSGQPQHF
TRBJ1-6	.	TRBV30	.	TGTGCCTGGACAGGGGTGGCTTCACCCCTCCACTTT	CAWTGVASPLHF
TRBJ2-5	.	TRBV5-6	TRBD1	TGTGCCAGCAGCTTGGAGGGACAGGGACTGGAGACCCAGTACTTC	CASSLEGQGLETQYF
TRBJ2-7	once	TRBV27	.	TGTGCCAGCAGTTTTGCGACTGCAGACTACGAGCAGTACTTC	CASSFATADYEQYF
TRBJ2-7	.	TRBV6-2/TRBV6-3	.	TGTGCCAGCAGTTGGAACCAGGGCTCCTACGAGCAGTACTTC	CASSWNQGSYEQYF
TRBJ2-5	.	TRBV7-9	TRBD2	TGTGCCAGCAGCTTGCGGGGGGTGAACCAAGAGACCCAGTACTTC	CASSLRGVNQETQYF
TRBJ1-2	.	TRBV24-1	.	TGTGCCACCAGCCAGGGTAACTATGGCTACACCTTC	CATSQGNYGYTF
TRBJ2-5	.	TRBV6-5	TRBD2	TGTGCCAGCAGACTAGGACTAGCGGAAGAGACCCAGTACTTC	CASRLGLAEETQYF
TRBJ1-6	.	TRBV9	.	TGTGCCAGCAGTACGGGGGACTCCTATAATTCACCCCTCCACTTT	CASSTGDSYNSPLHF
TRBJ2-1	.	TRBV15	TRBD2	TGTGCCACCAGCAGGGAAGCGGGAGGCTACAATGAGCAGTTCTTC	CATSREAGGYNEQFF
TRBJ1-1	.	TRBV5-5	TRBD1	TGTGCCAGCAGCCACGGACAGGGGGGAACTGAAGCTTTCTTT	CASSHGQGGTEAFF
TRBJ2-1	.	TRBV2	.	TGTGCCAGCGGTGCGCGGCGGGACTACAATGAGCAGTTCTTC	CASGARRDYNEQFF
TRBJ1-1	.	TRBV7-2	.	TGTGCCAGCAGCTCGGACAGAACGAACACTGAAGCTTTCTTT	CASSSDRTNTEAFF
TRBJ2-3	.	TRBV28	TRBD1	TGTGCCAGCAGTTTCCCCGGGACAGGGGGTCTAGATACGCAGTATTTT	CASSFPGTGGLDTQYF
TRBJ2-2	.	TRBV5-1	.	TGCGCCAGCAACGGGGAAATCGGCGGGGAGCTGTTTTTT	CASNGEIGGELFF
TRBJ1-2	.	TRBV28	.	TGTGCCAGCAGTTTACCAGACGGGAACTATGGCTACACCTTC	CASSLPDGNYGYTF
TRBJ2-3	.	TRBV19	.	TGTGCCAGTAGTACCAGGAAAGCTGATACGCAGTATTTT	CASSTRKADTQYF
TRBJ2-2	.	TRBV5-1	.	TGCGCCAGCAGCTTGGACAGGTCCACCGGGGAGCTGTTTTTT	CASSLDRSTGELFF
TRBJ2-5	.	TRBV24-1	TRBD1	TGTGCCACCAGTGATCCCCTGACAGGGGGCGCAGAGACCCAGTACTTC	CATSDPLTGGAETQYF
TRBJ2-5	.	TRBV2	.	TGTGCCAGCAGTACGGGGTTCGAAGAGACCCAGTACTTC	CASSTGFEETQYF
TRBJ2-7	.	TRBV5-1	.	TGCGCCAGCAGCTTGGCCTTGAGGCAAACCTACGAGCAGTACTTC	CASSLALRQTYEQYF
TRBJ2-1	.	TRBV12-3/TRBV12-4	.	TGTGCCAGCATAACGGGAGAGCAGTTCTTC	CASITGEQFF
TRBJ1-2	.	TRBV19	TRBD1	TGTGCCAGTAGCGGGACAGGTTTTGACTATGGCTACACCTTC	CASSGTGFDYGYTF
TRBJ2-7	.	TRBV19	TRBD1	TGTGCCAGTGCTACCGGGACAGGGAGCGTCGAGCAGTACTTC	CASATGTGSVEQYF
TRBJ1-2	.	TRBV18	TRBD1	TGTGCCAGCTCAGATCCTACAGGGGACGGCTACACCTTC	CASSDPTGDGYTF
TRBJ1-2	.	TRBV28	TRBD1	TGTGCCAGCAGTTTATCCGGGGACAGGGTAGTCTATGGCTACACCTTC	CASSLSGDRVVYGYTF
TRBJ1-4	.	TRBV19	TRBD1	TGTGCCAGTACTTCAGACAGGGGCCCCGAAAAACTGTTTTTT	CASTSDRGPEKLFF
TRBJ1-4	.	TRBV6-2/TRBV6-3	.	TGTGCCAGCAGTTTGGGGGGAACTAATGAAAAACTGTTTTTT	CASSLGGTNEKLFF
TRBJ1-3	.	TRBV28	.	TGTGCCAGCAGCCCGGGACTGAGCTCTGGAAACACCATATATTTT	CASSPGLSSGNTIYF
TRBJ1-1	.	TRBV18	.	TGTGCCAGCTCACACGACAGTCGCATGAACACTGAAGCTTTCTTT	CASSHDSRMNTEAFF
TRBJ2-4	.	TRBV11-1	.	TGTGCCAGCAGCTTAGCCGGGCGGGACATTCAGTACTTC	CASSLAGRDIQYF
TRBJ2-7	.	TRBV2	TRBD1	TGTGCTTTCGGGACAGGGACATACGAGCAGTACTTC	CAFGTGTYEQYF
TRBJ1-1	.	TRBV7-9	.	TGTGCCAGCAGCTTACAGGGTGTGAACACTGAAGCTTTCTTT	CASSLQGVNTEAFF
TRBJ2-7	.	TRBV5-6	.	TGTGCCAGCAGCTTGGCCTCAGACGAGCAGTACTTC	CASSLASDEQYF
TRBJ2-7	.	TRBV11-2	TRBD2	TGTGCCAGCAGCTTAGGGCTAGCGGGATACTACGAGCAGTACTTC	CASSLGLAGYYEQYF
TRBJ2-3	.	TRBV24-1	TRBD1	TGTGCCACCAGTGGACCGGGACAGGCAACAGATACGCAGTATTTT	CATSGPGQATDTQYF
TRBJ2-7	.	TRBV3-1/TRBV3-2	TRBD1	TGTGCCAGCAGCCAAGGGCCGGGACAGGGAAGCTACGAGCAGTACTTC	CASSQGPGQGSYEQYF
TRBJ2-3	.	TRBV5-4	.	TGTGCCAGCAGCTTGGCCGGGGTCTCAGATACGCAGTATTTT	CASSLAGVSDTQYF
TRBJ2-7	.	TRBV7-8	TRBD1	TGTGCCAGCAGCTTGGGGACAGGGGGTACCTACGAGCAGTACTTC	CASSLGTGGTYEQYF
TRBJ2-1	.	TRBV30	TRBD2	TGTGCCTGGAGTGCGACTAGCGGGGTATTGAATGAGCAGTTCTTC	CAWSATSGVLNEQFF
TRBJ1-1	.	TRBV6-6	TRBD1	TGTGCCAGCAGCCCGACAGGGGCCACTGAAGCTTTCTTT	CASSPTGATEAFF
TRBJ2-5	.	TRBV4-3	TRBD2	TGCGCCAGCAGCCAAGGTTGGACTAGCGGCCAAGAGACCCAGTACTTC	CASSQGWTSGQETQYF
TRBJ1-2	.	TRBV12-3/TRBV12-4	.	TGTGCCAGCAGTTTAAACGGTAACTATGGCTACACCTTC	CASSLNGNYGYTF